One sample yielded the 26 T cell receptor beta chains listed below, sequenced in a study of blood T cell repertoires in COVID-19. This table comes from immunoSEQ multiplex PCR, and its TCRdb copy is limited to in-frame clones, with some not included. The sample carries 170,000 or so clones, 85% to 90% recorded once. The source material was peripheral blood. Receptors were obtained from a man in his 60s with COVID-19, enrolled during active disease.

This chain links TRBV7-9 with TRBJ1-4; D is unclear. Germline CDR1 SEHNR, CDR2 FQNEAQ (reference sequence). The CDR3 consists of 15 residues. V was pared by 5 bases and J by 7 bases, with 17 bases between. The CDR3 bases are TGTGCCAGCAGCCCACCCCCCCGATTCGGTGAAAAACTGTTTTTT. Its translation is CASSPPPRFGEKLFF.

The chain has TRBV10-2 and TRBJ1-6; the D gene is possibly TRBD1 (5 bases). The CDR3 contains 13 residues. Germline lookup yields CDR1 WSHSY and CDR2 SAAADI. V shed 6 bases and J shed 7 bases, with 10 bases lying between them. The CDR3 region has the DNA TGCGCCAGCAGATTAGACAGAAATTCACCCCTCCACTTT. Protein product: CASRLDRNSPLHF.

The J gene is TRBJ2-1, the V gene TRBV9, with TRBD2 identical over 8 bases. Unmatched junction bases numbered 4, after V lost 2 bases and J lost 0 bases. Germline values: CDR1 SGDLS, CDR2 YYNGEE. The CDR3 consists of 16 residues. DNA for the CDR3: TGTGCCAGCAGCGTCCGGACTAGCCTCTCCTACAATGAGCAGTTCTTC. Encoded protein: CASSVRTSLSYNEQFF.

This sequence joins TRBV7-2 and TRBJ1-5; 9 bases are a match to TRBD1. This CDR3 contains 18 residues. CDR1 is SGHTA and CDR2 is FQGNSA in the germline V gene. Trimming took 2 bases from V and 0 from J; bases not matched to a gene: 8. CDR3 sequence reads: CASSLSGDRVISNQPQHF. Written as DNA, the CDR3 is TGTGCCAGCAGCTTATCTGGGGACAGGGTTATTAGCAATCAGCCCCAGCATTTT.

This clone has more than one count but fewer than ten. The rearrangement joins TRBV14 to TRBJ2-2; perhaps TRBD2 as D (6 bases). The V end lost 5 bases, the J end lost 4 bases, and 14 bases lay between the germline ends. This CDR3 spans 15 amino acids. Germline V gives CDR1 SGHDN, CDR2 FVKESK. The CDR3 here is CASSAQRAGTGELFF. For the CDR3, the DNA is TGTGCCAGCAGCGCACAGCGGGCGGGCACCGGGGAGCTGTTTTTT.

This clone was observed a handful of times. The rearrangement uses TRBV5-6 and TRBJ1-1; TRBD1 aligns across 9 bases. The junction had 10 bases not matched to a gene; V was cut back by 5 bases and J by 5 bases. CDR3 length: 15 residues. CDR1 SGHDT and CDR2 YYEEEE come from the germline V gene. The CDR3 spells CASSPLDRGATEAFF. The CDR3 DNA reads TGTGCCAGCAGTCCTCTCGACAGGGGGGCTACTGAAGCTTTCTTT.

This sequence joins TRBV7-9 and TRBJ2-3, with a weak D call TRBD2 (6 bases). The V end was cut by 0 bases, the J end by 2 bases, with 9 bases between. CDR3 length: 15 residues. The germline V gene encodes CDR1 SEHNR and CDR2 FQNEAQ (reference sequence). CDR3 amino acids: CASSLAGTDTDTQYF. CDR3 coding DNA: TGTGCCAGCAGCTTAGCAGGGACTGACACAGATACGCAGTATTTT.

This clone was detected only once. J is TRBJ2-3 and V is TRBV7-3; TRBD1 matches at 7 bases. Per germline, CDR1 SGHTA and CDR2 FQGTGA. The ends lost 6 bases at V and 2 bases at J; junction bases unmatched: 11. The CDR3 runs to 16 residues. CDR3 amino acids: CASSNTGTAYTDTQYF. The DNA of the CDR3 is TGTGCCAGCAGTAATACCGGGACAGCCTACACAGATACGCAGTATTTT.

V usage is TRBV28 and J usage is TRBJ1-6, with D maybe TRBD1 (5 bases). CDR1 and CDR2 (germline): MDHEN, SYDVKM. The CDR3 contains 14 residues. Trimming removed 4 bases at V and 12 bases at J, with 16 bases between. The CDR3 loop reads CASSSLRGQRPLHF. CDR3 sequence (DNA): TGTGCCAGCAGTTCCCTTAGGGGCCAGAGACCCCTCCACTTT.

The rearrangement links TRBV6-5 to TRBJ1-6, with 9 bases fitting TRBD1. CDR3 size: 14 residues. Looked up from germline, CDR1 is MNHEY and CDR2 is SVGAGI. V trimming: 6 bases; J trimming: 8 bases; junction bases outside the gene matches: 5. CDR3 sequence: CASRRDRADSPLHF. The CDR3 nucleotides are TGTGCCAGCAGGAGGGACAGGGCGGATTCACCCCTCCACTTT.

J is TRBJ1-1 and V is TRBV7-2; D gene ambiguous. Germline values: CDR1 SGHTA, CDR2 FQGNSA. This CDR3 has 16 residues. V gave up 3 bases and J gave up 4 bases, with 18 bases separating them. CDR3 nucleotide sequence: TGTGCCAGCAGCTTTGGCCCGGTGAAGGCGGGCACTGAAGCTTTCTTT. Translated, it gives CASSFGPVKAGTEAFF.

The rearrangement links TRBV5-1 to TRBJ2-1; 12 bases map to TRBD2. The CDR3 extends over 17 amino acids. Germline lookup yields CDR1 SGHRS and CDR2 YFSETQ. Trimming at V came to 0 bases and at J to 12 bases, leaving 13 bases not matched to a gene. The CDR3 sequence: CASSLANFLAGGQGQFF. CDR3 DNA sequence: TGCGCCAGCAGCTTGGCCAATTTTCTAGCGGGGGGGCAAGGGCAGTTCTTC.

This clone was observed a handful of times. The CDR3 bases are TGTGCCAGTAGTATGGACACCTACGAGCAGTACTTC. Its translation is CASSMDTYEQYF. This rearrangement joins TRBV19 to TRBJ2-7, with D possibly TRBD1 on 5 matching bases. Germline-derived CDR1 and CDR2 are LNHDA and SQIVND (reference sequence). The CDR3 is made up of 12 amino acids. Trimming shortened V by 3 bases and J by 2 bases, and 5 bases separated the two germline ends.

This clone appeared once. The gene calls are TRBV28 and TRBJ1-1; D is perhaps TRBD1 (6 bases). Per the germline V gene, CDR1 is MDHEN and CDR2 is SYDVKM. Trimming pared 9 bases from V and 0 bases from J, leaving 11 bases between. CDR3 length: 13 amino acids. In DNA form, the CDR3 reads TGTGCCAGTCGGACAGCTTTGAACACTGAAGCTTTCTTT. Protein: CASRTALNTEAFF. The full variable domain, rest sourced from reference TRBV28 and TRBJ1-1, is DVKVTQSSRYLVKRTGEKVFLECVQDMDHENMFWYRQDPGLGLRLIYFSYDVKMKEKGDIPEGYSVSREKKERFSLILESASTNQTSMYLCASRTALNTEAFFGQGTRLTVV.

The rearrangement links TRBV6-2 or TRBV6-3 to TRBJ1-4; tentatively, D is TRBD1 (5 bases). The CDR3 consists of 14 residues. The germline CDR1 and CDR2 sequences are MNHEY and SVGEGT. V lost 4 bases, J lost 6 bases, and 12 bases lay in between. CDR3 in amino acids: CASSLGLEDEKLFF. The DNA of the CDR3 is TGTGCCAGCAGTTTGGGGCTGGAAGATGAAAAACTGTTTTTT.

V gene TRBV5-1 combines with J gene TRBJ1-1; 7 bases agree with TRBD1. There are 14 residues in the CDR3. Germline loops: CDR1 SGHRS, CDR2 YFSETQ. J gave up 7 bases and V 0 bases, and 6 bases lay outside the gene matches. Here the CDR3 reads CASSLVMRDSEAFF. The CDR3 nucleotides are TGCGCCAGCAGCTTGGTCATGCGGGACAGTGAAGCTTTCTTT.

The chain recombines TRBV2 with TRBJ2-2, with D perhaps TRBD1 (6 bases). This CDR3 has 14 amino acids. The V gene lost 5 bases and the J gene lost 3 bases, with 10 bases spanning the gap. In germline, CDR1 is SNHLY, CDR2 FYNNEI. The CDR3 DNA reads TGTGCCAGCAGTATACAGGGTCACACCGGGGAGCTGTTTTTT. This gives the protein CASSIQGHTGELFF.

This sequence joins TRBV11-2 and TRBJ1-3, with 7 bases identical to TRBD1. Germline CDR1 reads SGHAT; CDR2 reads FQNNGV. V was pared by 5 bases and J by 8 bases, with 3 bases of the junction left unmatched. The CDR3 totals 12 residues. The CDR3 nucleotides read TGTGCCAGCAGCCCACAGGGGTACACCATATATTTT. Translated: CASSPQGYTIYF.

The V gene is TRBV7-2, the J gene TRBJ2-3; D might be TRBD1 (5 bases). This CDR3 region has 13 residues. V shed 7 bases and J shed 3 bases, with 11 bases lying between them. CDR1 and CDR2 from the germline V gene are SGHTA and FQGNSA. CDR3 in DNA: TGTGCCAGCAAAGGGGCAGGTACAGATACGCAGTATTTT. Encoded protein: CASKGAGTDTQYF.

The sample holds a few counts of this clone. This chain links TRBV29-1 with TRBJ1-1; unclear D gene. The V gene lost 2 bases and the J gene lost 0 bases, with 10 bases spanning the gap. Per the germline V gene, CDR1 is SQVTM and CDR2 is ANQGSEA. The CDR3 is 14 residues long. DNA for the CDR3: TGCAGCGTTGAAAACCGTCAGTTGAACACTGAAGCTTTCTTT. It encodes CSVENRQLNTEAFF.

This clone was picked up one time. This sequence joins TRBV11-2 and TRBJ1-3; no clear D. The ends were cut back, 1 base at V and 8 bases at J, with 6 bases in the middle. This CDR3 is 12 amino acids long. Germline V gene lookup returns CDR1 SGHAT and CDR2 FQNNGV. CDR3 nucleotide sequence: TGTGCCAGCAGCTTAGCGGGGTACACCATATATTTT. This sequence encodes CASSLAGYTIYF. The whole variable domain, filled in from reference TRBV11-2 and TRBJ1-3, reads EAGVAQSPRYKIIEKRQSVAFWCNPISGHATLYWYQQILGQGPKLLIQFQNNGVVDDSQLPKDRFSAERLKGVDSTLKIQPAKLEDSAVYLCASSLAGYTIYFGEGSWLTVV.

This clone occurred a few times. The chain uses TRBV11-2 and TRBJ2-2, with no clear D. The CDR3 totals 15 residues. Trimming removed 2 bases from V and 0 bases from J, with 7 bases in between. Germline assignment: CDR1 SGHAT and CDR2 FQNNGV. For the CDR3, the DNA is TGTGCCAGCAGCTTATCCGTAACGAACACCGGGGAGCTGTTTTTT. It encodes CASSLSVTNTGELFF.

The rearrangement uses TRBV15 and TRBJ1-1; a weak D match, TRBD1 (6 bases). The V gene's germline CDR1 is LNHNV and CDR2 YYDKDF (reference sequence). The CDR3 has 14 amino acids. The V end lost 3 bases, the J end lost 1 base, and 9 bases lay between the germline ends. The CDR3 reads CATSRGHPNTEAFF. The DNA of the CDR3 is TGTGCCACCAGCAGGGGACACCCGAACACTGAAGCTTTCTTT.

The J gene is TRBJ1-2, the V gene TRBV7-9, with no clear D. Trimming left V 2 bases short and J 3 bases short, with 13 bases between. Looked up from germline, CDR1 is SEHNR and CDR2 is FQNEAQ (reference sequence). This CDR3 is 15 amino acids long. DNA for the CDR3: TGTGCCAGCAGCTTATTCGTAGGGAGGGACTATGGCTACACCTTC. Translation: CASSLFVGRDYGYTF.

The chain recombines TRBV7-2 with TRBJ2-2, with 11 bases fitting TRBD2. The ends lost 6 bases at V and 4 bases at J; junction bases unmatched: 4. In germline, CDR1 is SGHTA, CDR2 FQGNSA. The CDR3 has 15 amino acids. The CDR3, as DNA: TGTGCCAGCAGTATAGCGGGGGGGCTCACCGGGGAGCTGTTTTTT. Translated: CASSIAGGLTGELFF.

The V and J genes are TRBV27 and TRBJ1-2; D might be TRBD1 (5 bases). Trimming left V 3 bases short and J 2 bases short, with 10 bases between. Germline CDR1 reads MNHEY; CDR2 reads SMNVEV (reference sequence). This CDR3 contains 14 residues. DNA for the CDR3: TGTGCCAGCAGTTTCCGGGGGTTGAACTATGGCTACACCTTC. Protein product: CASSFRGLNYGYTF.